The T cell receptor (beta chain) described here comes from a study of early T cells in non-severe SARS-CoV-2 infection (dated by TCRdb to about 2021). In the study overall: TCR sequencing used bulk RNA from unsorted whole blood, so alpha and beta chains could not be paired.

To prepare the library, 5' RACE was applied. This sample was sequenced with a NextSeq 500. Unique molecular identifiers were attached to individual cDNA molecules in the TCR library protocol so that sequencing error and PCR bias could be corrected. Both TCR alpha and beta chains were sequenced, and tight co-correlation was observed between alpha and beta sequence abundances in each sample. Per the authors' processing: Decombinator V4 was used to annotate TCR sequences for V gene, J gene and CDR3. Expanded TCRs were defined as changing significantly between any two time points under a Poisson model with p below 0.0001. TCR abundances were normalised to the total number of TCRs sequenced per sample and were expressed as counts per million. TRAV1-2 paired with TRAJ12, TRAJ20 or TRAJ33 defined MAIT TCRs, while TRAV10 paired with TRAJ18 defined iNKT TCRs. A search of VDJdb, accessed on 1 November 2021, was run for TCRs annotated to CMV, EBV and SARS-CoV-2, with TCRs annotated for multiple antigens excluded. TCRdb reanalyzed the raw reads on its own, using fastp at Q25 for trimming and MiXCR for clone calling, and kept in-frame beta chains. Records with the same CDR3 protein are collapsed into one entry carrying the most frequent genes and DNA. TCRdb, not the original authors, processed these V and J calls. In this sample the table shows under 70,000 distinct CDR3 sequences, 5.5% to 7% of which occur a single time. 3.4% of the sample belongs to the ten largest clones.

Trimmed from V: 2 bases; trimmed from J: 2 bases; junction bases lacking a gene match: 6. The CDR3 starts with the cysteine, ends with the phenylalanine, and has 16 residues. Just the 48-base CDR3 DNA is kept, in frame starting at base 1. Overall results and qualifications from the work: VDJdb matching was skewed toward anti-spike CD8 responses and likely underestimated virus-specific expansions by missing private and CD4 specificities.

Set within a cohort of healthcare workers in London, UK, this nested case-control study involved weekly PCR testing of nasopharyngeal swabs along with blood sampling. Healthcare workers were recruited between 23 and 31 March 2020, during the week of the UK lockdown, and were followed weekly for up to about 16 weeks. This clonotype appeared many times. There is no known antigen for this receptor. No base quality information exists; no much larger clone differs at one position. Sequencing was performed on whole blood, taken at baseline. This sequence originates from an adult who was a healthcare worker with PCR-confirmed SARS-CoV-2 infection or an uninfected control (not recorded which). Here the chain combines TRBV12-3 or TRBV12-4 and TRBJ2-1, with 7 junctional bases fitting TRBD2. CDR3 sequence: CASSLWLAATYNEQFF. In nucleotides, the sequence is TGTGCCAGCAGTTTATGGCTAGCGGCTACCTACAATGAGCAGTTCTTC.